This TCR beta chain was identified in a study of cytomegalovirus exposure and HLA in healthy donors. About this clone: Its antigen is not known.

Primers included in the PCR were 60 Vbeta and 13 Jbeta primers. Sequenced by immunoSEQ multiplex PCR; TCRdb stores in-frame clones only, minus some. The data contain fewer than 200,000 clones, 75% to 90% of them singletons. Study conclusions and caveats: Many donors carried some public TCRs, although rarity characterized most TCR sequences. Later analysis reportedly placed an Asian-associated ancestry cluster below the approximately 680-donor mean in N-insertions.

The CDR3 loop spans 12 amino acids. V lost 7 bases and J lost 8, with 14 bases in between. Germline lookup yields CDR1 SGDLS and CDR2 YYNGEE. The rearrangement links TRBV9 to TRBJ2-3, with D possibly being TRBD2 (5 bases). The TCR comes from a human donor in good health. The sequencing input was PBMCs. CDR3 loop: CASGKGEGTQYF. CDR3 coding DNA: TGTGCCAGCGGTAAGGGCGAGGGTACGCAGTATTTT. The entire variable domain, with the rest obtained from reference TRBV9 and TRBJ2-3, is as follows: DSGVTQTPKHLITATGQRVTLRCSPRSGDLSVYWYQQSLDQGLQFLIQYYNGEERAKGNILERFSAQQFPDLHSELNLSSLELGDSALYFCASGKGEGTQYFGPGTRLTVL.